Listed here is a single T cell receptor beta chain. Its antigen remains unknown. Time point reported: week 35, safety follow-up. Every vaccination contained 300 ug of the mutant IDH1 20-mer peptide and was paired with topical imiquimod. This entry comes from a study of a mutant IDH1 vaccine in newly diagnosed glioma. Study as a whole: Vaccines were first given 4-6 weeks after radiotherapy alone, or with temozolomide cycles.

Trimming removed 6 bases at V and 1 base at J, with 13 bases between. The germline CDR1 and CDR2 sequences are LNHDA and SQIVND (reference sequence). The CDR3 has 15 residues. Sequenced by immunoSEQ multiplex PCR; TCRdb stores in-frame clones only, minus some. This sample has 20,000 to 30,000 clones, with approximately 82% found just once. The V and J genes are TRBV19 and TRBJ1-5, with D uncertain. The sequencing here drew on PBMCs, taken from a glioma patient whose treatment included an IDH1 peptide vaccine. The receptor was derived from a young man with glioma. CDR3 region: CASSQYKVSNQPQHF. The CDR3, as DNA: TGTGCCAGTAGCCAATACAAGGTGAGCAATCAGCCCCAGCATTTT.